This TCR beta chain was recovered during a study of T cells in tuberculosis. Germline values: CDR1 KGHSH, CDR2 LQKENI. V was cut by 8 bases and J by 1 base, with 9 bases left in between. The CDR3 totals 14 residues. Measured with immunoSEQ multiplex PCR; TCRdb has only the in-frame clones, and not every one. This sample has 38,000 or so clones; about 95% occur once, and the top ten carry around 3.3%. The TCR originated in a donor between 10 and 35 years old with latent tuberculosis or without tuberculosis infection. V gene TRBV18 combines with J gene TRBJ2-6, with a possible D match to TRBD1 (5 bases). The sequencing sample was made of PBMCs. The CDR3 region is CASTQGSGANVLTF. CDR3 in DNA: TGTGCCAGCACCCAGGGATCTGGGGCCAACGTCCTGACTTTC.